This is a list of T cell receptor beta chains from one sample in a study of tumor and adjacent non-tumor tissue in lung cancer. TCRdb processed the multiplex PCR reads anew with MiXCR; each CDR3 protein has one entry. The sample records some 100,000 distinct CDR3 sequences, roughly 60% being singletons. What was sequenced was distant non-tumor lung tissue. These receptors were taken from a man between 25 and 39 years old with non-small cell lung cancer. Each CDR3 is given with its conserved first and last residue. D genes are given only for firm matches. Clone size is shown for a subset of rows, as once, few, many or a class of expanded clone.

j_call: TRBJ2-5
d_call: .
v_call: TRBV29-1
clone_size: .
cdr3_aa: CSIGLVQGTQYF
cdr3_nt: TGCAGCATTGGGTTGGTACAAGGGACCCAGTACTTC

j_call: TRBJ2-6
d_call: .
v_call: TRBV6-5
clone_size: .
cdr3_aa: CVTTIIISGASVLTF
cdr3_nt: TGTGTCACCACTATCATAATCTCCGGGGCCAGCGTCCTGACTTTC

j_call: TRBJ2-6
d_call: .
v_call: TRBV6-5
clone_size: .
cdr3_aa: CDNSFSSGANVLTF
cdr3_nt: TGTGACAACAGTTTCAGCTCTGGGGCCAACGTCCTGACTTTC

j_call: TRBJ2-2
d_call: .
v_call: TRBV11-2
clone_size: .
cdr3_aa: CASSPSGWVNTGELFF
cdr3_nt: TGTGCCAGCAGTCCCAGCGGGTGGGTTAACACCGGGGAGCTGTTTTTT

j_call: TRBJ2-1
d_call: .
v_call: TRBV29-1
clone_size: .
cdr3_aa: CSVGSGETLNEQFF
cdr3_nt: TGCAGCGTTGGCTCGGGGGAGACCCTCAATGAGCAGTTCTTC

j_call: TRBJ2-1
d_call: TRBD2
v_call: TRBV6-5
clone_size: .
cdr3_aa: CASWLSGSNKQLF
cdr3_nt: TGTGCCAGCTGGTTAAGCGGGAGCAATAAGCAGTTATTC

j_call: TRBJ1-5
d_call: .
v_call: TRBV12-3/TRBV12-4
clone_size: many
cdr3_aa: CASSLTNQPQHF
cdr3_nt: TGTGCCAGCAGTTTGACAAATCAGCCCCAGCATTTT

j_call: TRBJ1-6
d_call: .
v_call: TRBV12-3/TRBV12-4
clone_size: .
cdr3_aa: CASSLDSVNSPLHF
cdr3_nt: TGCGCCAGCAGCCTGGACTCAGTTAATTCACCCCTCCACTTT

j_call: TRBJ2-3
d_call: TRBD1
v_call: TRBV29-1
clone_size: .
cdr3_aa: CSVEGTGGADMQYF
cdr3_nt: TGCAGCGTTGAAGGGACAGGGGGTGCAGATATGCAGTACTTT

j_call: TRBJ2-1
d_call: .
v_call: TRBV20-1
clone_size: .
cdr3_aa: CSPRMTNNGQFF
cdr3_nt: TGCAGTCCGCGGATGACCAACAATGGGCAGTTCTTC

j_call: TRBJ2-3
d_call: TRBD2
v_call: TRBV4-1
clone_size: .
cdr3_aa: CASSQGRTSTDTKYF
cdr3_nt: TGCGCCAGCAGCCAGGGGAGGACTAGTACAGATACGAAGTATTTT

j_call: TRBJ2-5
d_call: .
v_call: TRBV11-2
clone_size: once
cdr3_aa: CASSRPRGQEAQYF
cdr3_nt: TGTGCCAGCAGCCGCCCGCGGGGGCAGGAGGCCCAGTACTTC

j_call: TRBJ2-2
d_call: .
v_call: TRBV5-5
clone_size: .
cdr3_aa: CASSLPWELFF
cdr3_nt: TGTGCCAGCAGCTTGCCCTGGGAGCTGTTTTTT

j_call: TRBJ2-3
d_call: .
v_call: TRBV24-1
clone_size: many
cdr3_aa: CATSDFAQDTQYF
cdr3_nt: TGTGCCACCAGTGATTTCGCTCAAGATACGCAGTATTTT

j_call: TRBJ2-1
d_call: .
v_call: TRBV5-1
clone_size: .
cdr3_aa: CASSFNRDEQFF
cdr3_nt: TGCGCCAGCAGCTTCAACAGGGATGAGCAGTTCTTC

j_call: TRBJ2-3
d_call: .
v_call: TRBV11-2
clone_size: .
cdr3_aa: CDSSCLSQGGDTQYF
cdr3_nt: TGTGACAGCAGCTGTCTTTCACAGGGTGGAGATACGCAGTATTTT

j_call: TRBJ2-2
d_call: .
v_call: TRBV12-3/TRBV12-4
clone_size: .
cdr3_aa: CASSRGAGGLFF
cdr3_nt: TGTGCCAGCTCCCGGGGCGCCGGGGGGCTGTTTTTT

j_call: TRBJ2-2
d_call: .
v_call: TRBV6-1
clone_size: many
cdr3_aa: CASSASSRGELFF
cdr3_nt: TGTGCCAGCAGTGCGTCCTCGCGCGGGGAGCTGTTTTTT

j_call: TRBJ2-1
d_call: TRBD2
v_call: TRBV12-3/TRBV12-4
clone_size: .
cdr3_aa: CPSKLAGRSNEQFF
cdr3_nt: TGCCCCAGCAAACTAGCGGGGAGAAGCAATGAGCAGTTCTTC

j_call: TRBJ2-1
d_call: .
v_call: TRBV20-1
clone_size: many
cdr3_aa: CSARIQNYNEQFF
cdr3_nt: TGCAGTGCTAGAATTCAGAACTACAATGAGCAGTTCTTC

j_call: TRBJ2-6
d_call: .
v_call: TRBV5-6
clone_size: .
cdr3_aa: CACNLGIGSGANVLTF
cdr3_nt: TGTGCCTGCAACTTGGGCATTGGCTCTGGGGCCAACGTCCTGACATTC

j_call: TRBJ2-2
d_call: .
v_call: TRBV13
clone_size: many
cdr3_aa: CASSFLRNGELFF
cdr3_nt: TGTGCCAGCAGCTTTCTACGGAACGGGGAGCTGTTTTTT

j_call: TRBJ2-1
d_call: .
v_call: TRBV24-1
clone_size: .
cdr3_aa: CATSDPLADEQFF
cdr3_nt: TGTGCCACCAGTGATCCCCTTGCGGATGAGCAGTTCTTC

j_call: TRBJ2-2
d_call: .
v_call: TRBV12-3/TRBV12-4
clone_size: .
cdr3_aa: CTSSKESTGELFF
cdr3_nt: TGTACCAGTAGTAAAGAGTCGACCGGGGAGCTGTTTTTT

j_call: TRBJ2-4
d_call: TRBD2
v_call: TRBV11-2
clone_size: .
cdr3_aa: CASNLSGAFLAKSIQYF
cdr3_nt: TGTGCCAGCAACTTAAGCGGGGCATTTCTAGCCAAAAGCATTCAGTACTTC

j_call: TRBJ2-4
d_call: .
v_call: TRBV20-1
clone_size: .
cdr3_aa: CSARIGSRNIQYF
cdr3_nt: TGCAGTGCTAGGATAGGGAGCAGAAACATTCAGTACTTC

j_call: TRBJ2-1
d_call: .
v_call: TRBV11-2
clone_size: few
cdr3_aa: CASSLGYNEQFF
cdr3_nt: TGTGCCAGCAGCTTAGGCTACAATGAGCAGTTCTTC

j_call: TRBJ1-2
d_call: .
v_call: TRBV5-1
clone_size: .
cdr3_aa: CARSFSPGDYGYTF
cdr3_nt: TGCGCCAGGAGCTTTTCGCCGGGAGACTATGGCTACACCTTC

j_call: TRBJ2-5
d_call: .
v_call: TRBV12-3/TRBV12-4
clone_size: .
cdr3_aa: CAGNFPDTQETQYF
cdr3_nt: TGTGCCGGCAATTTCCCCGACACGCAAGAGACCCAGTACTTC

j_call: TRBJ1-1
d_call: .
v_call: TRBV6-5
clone_size: .
cdr3_aa: CANGLGRMNTEAFF
cdr3_nt: TGTGCCAACGGTCTCGGACGCATGAACACTGAAGCTTTCTTT

j_call: TRBJ2-5
d_call: .
v_call: TRBV12-3/TRBV12-4
clone_size: medium-sized
cdr3_aa: CASSWGTLQETQYF
cdr3_nt: TGTGCCAGCAGTTGGGGGACTCTCCAAGAGACCCAGTACTTC

j_call: TRBJ2-3
d_call: TRBD1
v_call: TRBV24-1
clone_size: many
cdr3_aa: CATSDGQAAQYF
cdr3_nt: TGTGCCACCAGTGACGGACAGGCTGCGCAGTATTTT

j_call: TRBJ2-2
d_call: TRBD2
v_call: TRBV20-1
clone_size: .
cdr3_aa: CNARDQRGGDTGELFF
cdr3_nt: TGCAATGCTAGAGATCAGCGGGGGGGCGACACGGGGGAGCTGTTTTTT

j_call: TRBJ2-1
d_call: TRBD1
v_call: TRBV12-3/TRBV12-4
clone_size: .
cdr3_aa: CANSRDRGAVFF
cdr3_nt: TGTGCCAATAGCAGGGACAGGGGGGCGGTGTTCTTC

j_call: TRBJ2-3
d_call: TRBD1
v_call: TRBV5-1
clone_size: .
cdr3_aa: CASSLGQGMDTQYF
cdr3_nt: TGCGCCAGCAGTCTCGGACAGGGGATGGATACGCAGTATTTT

j_call: TRBJ1-5
d_call: TRBD1
v_call: TRBV12-3/TRBV12-4
clone_size: many
cdr3_aa: CASSLALTGSSNQPQHF
cdr3_nt: TGTGCCAGCAGTTTAGCTCTGACAGGGAGTAGCAATCAGCCCCAGCATTTT

j_call: TRBJ1-1
d_call: .
v_call: TRBV5-1
clone_size: few
cdr3_aa: CASSLAFDTEAFF
cdr3_nt: TGCGCCAGCAGCTTGGCCTTTGACACTGAAGCTTTCTTT

j_call: TRBJ2-2
d_call: .
v_call: TRBV12-3/TRBV12-4
clone_size: .
cdr3_aa: CASRLGGASIGELFF
cdr3_nt: TGTGCCAGCAGACTTGGGGGGGCTAGCATCGGGGAGCTGTTTTTC

j_call: TRBJ2-2
d_call: .
v_call: TRBV20-1
clone_size: .
cdr3_aa: CSARAYGGRVSGELFF
cdr3_nt: TGCAGTGCTAGAGCCTATGGAGGGAGAGTATCCGGTGAGCTGTTTTTT

j_call: TRBJ2-1
d_call: .
v_call: TRBV6-5
clone_size: .
cdr3_aa: CANQSYNKQFF
cdr3_nt: TGTGCCAACCAATCCTACAATAAGCAGTTCTTC

j_call: TRBJ1-2
d_call: .
v_call: TRBV4-3
clone_size: .
cdr3_aa: CANSQDPAGTQRGYTF
cdr3_nt: TGTGCCAACAGCCAAGATCCCGCAGGAACTCAACGCGGCTACACCTTC

j_call: TRBJ2-3
d_call: .
v_call: TRBV12-3/TRBV12-4
clone_size: .
cdr3_aa: CACSPGFSNQPQYF
cdr3_nt: TGTGCCTGCAGTCCAGGGTTTAGCAATCAGCCCCAGTATTTT

j_call: TRBJ2-5
d_call: TRBD2
v_call: TRBV5-6
clone_size: many
cdr3_aa: CASSPDSGGFETQYF
cdr3_nt: TGTGCCAGCAGTCCAGACAGCGGGGGATTCGAGACCCAGTACTTC

j_call: TRBJ2-7
d_call: TRBD2
v_call: TRBV4-1
clone_size: .
cdr3_aa: CASGQDGLAGRYEQYF
cdr3_nt: TGCGCCAGTGGCCAAGATGGGCTAGCGGGCCGCTACGAGCAGTACTTC

j_call: TRBJ2-3
d_call: .
v_call: TRBV29-1
clone_size: .
cdr3_aa: CSVGGRESPTDRQYF
cdr3_nt: TGCAGCGTTGGCGGCAGAGAGTCACCCACAGATAGGCAGTATTTT

j_call: TRBJ2-2
d_call: TRBD2
v_call: TRBV18
clone_size: .
cdr3_aa: CASSPGTSGINTGELFF
cdr3_nt: TGTGCCAGCTCACCAGGCACTAGCGGGATTAACACCGGGGAGCTGTTTTTT

j_call: TRBJ2-3
d_call: TRBD2
v_call: TRBV29-1
clone_size: .
cdr3_aa: CSVGGGRSPIDTQYF
cdr3_nt: TGCAGCGTTGGCGGCGGGAGGTCACCCATAGATACGCAGTATTTT

j_call: TRBJ2-7
d_call: .
v_call: TRBV7-6
clone_size: .
cdr3_aa: CARSLGVGYKQYF
cdr3_nt: TGTGCCAGAAGCTTGGGTGTCGGCTACAAGCAGTACTTC

j_call: TRBJ1-2
d_call: TRBD1
v_call: TRBV29-1
clone_size: .
cdr3_aa: CNVDVTGAILEGYTF
cdr3_nt: TGCAACGTTGATGTGACAGGGGCGATCCTGGAAGGCTACACCTTC

j_call: TRBJ2-5
d_call: .
v_call: TRBV5-4
clone_size: many
cdr3_aa: CASSLAETLQETQYF
cdr3_nt: TGTGCCAGCAGCTTAGCGGAAACCTTACAAGAGACCCAGTACTTC

j_call: TRBJ1-1
d_call: .
v_call: TRBV7-9
clone_size: few
cdr3_aa: CASSPTGTEAFF
cdr3_nt: TGTGCCAGCAGCCCCACCGGCACTGAAGCTTTCTTT

j_call: TRBJ2-3
d_call: .
v_call: TRBV29-1
clone_size: .
cdr3_aa: CSVYEGITDTQYF
cdr3_nt: TGCAGCGTTTATGAGGGAATTACAGATACGCAGTATTTT

j_call: TRBJ1-2
d_call: .
v_call: TRBV6-1
clone_size: .
cdr3_aa: CAISERTYDYTF
cdr3_nt: TGTGCCATCAGTGAAAGGACCTATGACTACACCTTC

j_call: TRBJ2-3
d_call: .
v_call: TRBV4-1
clone_size: .
cdr3_aa: CVSSPGKRSGADTQYF
cdr3_nt: TGCGTCAGCAGCCCTGGGAAGCGGTCGGGGGCAGATACGCAGTATTTT